A single sample gave rise to the 23 T cell receptor beta chains below, sequenced in a study of blood T cells in healthy people across ages. Then a second PCR, running about 7 to 11 cycles, was carried out with a sample-barcoded 5' primer and a J-beta primer mix. Using its own MiXCR run on the 5' RACE reads, TCRdb lists one record per CDR3 protein. The table includes 1,100,000 or so distinct CDR3 sequences, 45% detected once. The sequenced material came from blood. These TCRs come from a woman in her sixties in good health.

This clonotype turned up a few times. This chain uses TRBV6-6 with TRBJ1-1, with D perhaps TRBD1 (5 bases). Germline CDR1 is MNHNY and CDR2 is SVGAGI (reference sequence). The V end lost 0 bases, the J end lost 9 bases, and 14 bases lay between the germline ends. This CDR3 is 14 amino acids long. DNA of the CDR3: TGTGCCAGCAGTTACTCGCCTCTGGGGGAGCAAGCTTTCTTT. This translates into CASSYSPLGEQAFF.

This clonotype occurred a few times. The chain has TRBV6-6 and TRBJ1-1; a possible D gene is TRBD1 (5 bases). Looked up from germline, CDR1 is MNHNY and CDR2 is SVGAGI (reference sequence). The CDR3 is 13 residues long. Deletions cut 11 bases from V and 4 bases from J, with 17 bases between. CDR3 protein: CALSTGRGTEAFF. CDR3 DNA sequence: TGTGCCCTCAGTACAGGCCGGGGCACTGAAGCTTTCTTT.

This clonotype has just a few counts. The J gene is TRBJ2-3, the V gene TRBV18, with TRBD2 matching 11 bases. The junction had 4 bases not matched to a gene; V was cut back by 6 bases and J by 2 bases. The CDR3 has 15 residues. The V gene's germline CDR1 is KGHSH and CDR2 LQKENI. The CDR3 region is CASSSTSGATDTQYF. Written as DNA, the CDR3 is TGTGCCAGCTCTTCGACTAGCGGGGCCACAGATACGCAGTATTTT.

This rearrangement joins TRBV16 to TRBJ2-6; maybe TRBD1 (5 bases). Germline V gene lookup returns CDR1 KGHSY and CDR2 FQNENV. The CDR3 has 18 residues. V gave up 0 bases and J gave up 0 bases, with 12 bases separating them. The CDR3 sequence: CASSQSRQPFSGANVLTF. The CDR3 DNA follows: TGTGCCAGCAGCCAATCGCGACAGCCCTTCTCTGGGGCCAACGTCCTGACTTTC.

The V call is TRBV6-1, the J call TRBJ1-2; possibly TRBD1 for D (5 bases). CDR3 length: 16 amino acids. Germline lookup yields CDR1 MNHNS and CDR2 SASEGT. Trimming pared 4 bases from V and 0 bases from J, leaving 15 bases between. The chain's CDR3 is CASSAPLRQPNYGYTF. CDR3 DNA sequence: TGTGCCAGCAGTGCACCTCTCCGACAGCCTAACTATGGCTACACCTTC.

This clonotype came up a few times. The rearrangement uses TRBV20-1 and TRBJ2-1; D is ambiguous. There are 15 residues in the CDR3. V shed 2 bases and J shed 10 bases, with 21 bases lying between them. Germline V CDR1 and CDR2: DFQATT, SNEGSKA (reference sequence). CDR3 coding DNA: TGCAGTGCTAGATTGATGGATGCAGCCACCTACGAGCAGTTCTTC. This encodes CSARLMDAATYEQFF.

The CDR3 region has the DNA TGTGCCACCGCCCCACACAAAAACATTCAGTACTTC. This encodes CATAPHKNIQYF. V and J are TRBV28 and TRBJ2-4, with D hard to call. This CDR3 spans 12 amino acids. Trimming left V 10 bases short and J 3 bases short, with 10 bases between. From germline, CDR1 is MDHEN and CDR2 SYDVKM.

V is TRBV7-8 and J is TRBJ1-2, with D possibly TRBD1 on 5 matching bases. V lost 7 bases to trimming and J lost 2 bases, with 14 bases between them. Looked up from germline, CDR1 is SGHVS and CDR2 is FQNEAQ. This CDR3 region has 14 residues. The CDR3 bases are TGTGCCAGCACCGTAGGGGACGGCAACTATGGCTACACCTTC. It translates to CASTVGDGNYGYTF.

In its sample, this clonotype was seen a few times. This sequence joins TRBV2 and TRBJ2-5; TRBD2 agrees at 11 bases. The J call may be faulty, since TRBJ2-4 better matches the DNA end. The CDR3 sequence is 16 residues long. Germline V gene lookup returns CDR1 SNHLY and CDR2 FYNNEI. CDR3 nucleotides: TGTGCCAGCAGTGCCGGGCTAGCGGGAGGATTGGGCATTCAGTACTTC. Its protein is CASSAGLAGGLGIQYF.

A few counts support this clonotype. The chain links TRBV7-9 to TRBJ2-5, with D perhaps given as TRBD1 or TRBD2 (6 bases each). The CDR3 has 15 residues. V lost 5 bases and J 5 bases, leaving 18 bases between the germline ends. In germline, CDR1 is SEHNR, CDR2 FQNEAQ (reference sequence). The CDR3 region is CASSDPGANRETQYF. The DNA of the CDR3 is TGTGCCAGCAGCGACCCGGGGGCCAATCGGGAGACCCAGTACTTC.

This rearrangement joins TRBV12-3 or TRBV12-4 to TRBJ1-1; D might be TRBD1 (5 bases). The CDR3 loop spans 15 amino acids. V was pared by 7 bases and J by 8 bases, with 23 bases between. The CDR3 loop is CASILSGGSFWEAFF. The DNA for the CDR3 is TGTGCCAGCATCTTATCCGGGGGGTCTTTCTGGGAAGCTTTCTTT.

This chain joins TRBV29-1 and TRBJ1-1; TRBD1 aligns across 8 bases. Losses at the gene ends were 6 bases for V and 0 bases for J; bases not matched to a gene: 3. CDR1 SQVTM and CDR2 ANQGSEA come from the germline V gene. This CDR3 contains 13 residues. The CDR3 region has the DNA TGCAGCGTCCGGACAGGGATGAACACTGAAGCTTTCTTT. This translates into CSVRTGMNTEAFF.

This clonotype was seen once. The CDR3 reads CASSQGRGTPYEQYF. CDR3 DNA: TGTGCCAGCAGCCAAGGCAGAGGTACCCCCTACGAGCAGTACTTC. The rearrangement uses TRBV3-1 and TRBJ2-4; D gene ambiguous. The tail of the sequence fits TRBJ2-7 better, so the J call may be wrong. CDR1 is LGHDT and CDR2 is YNNKEL in the germline V gene (reference sequence). The CDR3 covers 15 residues.

The chain joins TRBV9 to TRBJ2-3; 9 bases are a match to TRBD2. The CDR3 totals 15 residues. V lost 2 bases to trimming and J lost 5 bases; unmatched junction nucleotides: 6. Germline V gives CDR1 SGDLS, CDR2 YYNGEE. The CDR3 is CASSVDVAGEDTQYF. The CDR3 coding sequence is TGTGCCAGCAGCGTTGACGTAGCGGGAGAAGATACGCAGTATTTT. Drawing the rest from reference TRBV9 and TRBJ2-3, the complete variable domain is DSGVTQTPKHLITATGQRVTLRCSPRSGDLSVYWYQQSLDQGLQFLIQYYNGEERAKGNILERFSAQQFPDLHSELNLSSLELGDSALYFCASSVDVAGEDTQYFGPGTRLTVL.

The genes are TRBV7-2 and TRBJ1-2, with D perhaps matching TRBD1 (5 bases). This CDR3 is 16 amino acids long. Germline V gene data show CDR1 as SGHTA and CDR2 as FQGNSA. Trimming took 4 bases from V and 0 from J, leaving 15 bases between them. DNA for the CDR3: TGTGCCAGCAGCTATAGGAGGGGCGCATCTAACTATGGCTACACCTTC. As protein: CASSYRRGASNYGYTF.

This clonotype was seen a few times. The chain recombines TRBV9 with TRBJ2-7; 9 nucleotides match TRBD2. The CDR3 loop spans 15 amino acids. CDR1 SGDLS and CDR2 YYNGEE come from the germline V gene. Trimming at V came to 0 bases and at J to 6 bases, leaving 7 bases not matched to a gene. The CDR3: CASSVEGLARGEQYF. In nucleotides, the CDR3 is TGTGCCAGCAGCGTAGAGGGACTAGCCAGGGGCGAGCAGTACTTC.

This clonotype was observed a handful of times. This sequence joins TRBV29-1 and TRBJ2-7, with 8 bases aligning to TRBD2. The CDR3 runs 14 residues. Unmatched junction bases numbered 7, after V lost 4 bases and J lost 2 bases. CDR1 is SQVTM, CDR2 ANQGSEA, per germline. This CDR3 is CSVVTGGATYEQYF. CDR3 bases: TGCAGCGTTGTAACCGGGGGGGCGACCTACGAGCAGTACTTC.

This clonotype showed up just a few times. V gene TRBV11-2 combines with J gene TRBJ2-7; D is possibly TRBD1 (5 bases). The germline V gene encodes CDR1 SGHAT and CDR2 FQNNGV. V lost 0 bases and J lost 4, with 13 bases in between. The CDR3 extends over 15 amino acids. CDR3 coding DNA: TGTGCCAGCAGCTTAGATAGGGTGGGGCTGTACGAGCAGTACTTC. It translates to CASSLDRVGLYEQYF.

This sequence joins TRBV20-1 and TRBJ2-1, with D possibly called TRBD1 or TRBD2 (5 bases each). Germline values: CDR1 DFQATT, CDR2 SNEGSKA (reference sequence). V was pared by 6 bases and J by 9 bases, with 21 bases between. There are 14 residues in the CDR3. CDR3 protein: CSAKRPGPVFEQFF. The CDR3 DNA is TGCAGTGCCAAAAGACCGGGACCAGTGTTTGAGCAGTTCTTC.

The V call is TRBV6-1, the J call TRBJ2-5; D unresolved. The CDR3 is 14 residues long. Germline values: CDR1 MNHNS, CDR2 SASEGT. Trimming removed 6 bases at V and 11 bases at J, with 22 bases between. The CDR3 loop reads CASSIGTTYNEQYF. DNA for the CDR3: TGTGCCAGCAGCATCGGTACTACCTACAATGAGCAGTACTTC.

V and J are TRBV27 and TRBJ2-2, with no clear D. Trimming removed 3 bases at V and 3 bases at J, with 8 bases between. The CDR3 has 14 amino acids. Germline loops: CDR1 MNHEY, CDR2 SMNVEV (reference sequence). The CDR3 nucleotides read TGTGCCAGCAGTTTGACGGAAGACACCGGGGAGCTGTTTTTT. Its protein product is CASSLTEDTGELFF.

This clonotype has only a few counts. The CDR3 sequence: CASSSRNQETQYF. DNA of the CDR3: TGTGCCAGCAGTTCCAGGAACCAAGAGACCCAGTACTTC. The chain couples TRBV6-2 or TRBV6-3 to TRBJ2-5; no reliable D call. The V end was cut by 4 bases, the J end by 0 bases, with 6 bases between. The CDR3 length is 13 residues. Germline CDR1 is MNHEY and CDR2 is SVGEGT.

This clonotype was seen a single time. Here the CDR3 DNA reads TGCAGTGCTGCACGGGACAGGGGGATCTATAGCAATCAGCCCCAGCATTTT. It specifies CSAARDRGIYSNQPQHF. This sequence joins TRBV20-1 and TRBJ1-5; 11 positions agree with TRBD1. The CDR3 has 17 amino acids. V shed 5 bases, J shed 0 bases, and the junction held 9 bases outside the gene matches. Germline V gives CDR1 DFQATT, CDR2 SNEGSKA (reference sequence).